The 14 T cell receptor beta chains below were found in one sample sequenced in a study of post-analysis software for immune sequencing data. The study's findings and limits: With TRBV5-6, TRBV5-1 and TRBV20-1 included, about 5 TRBV segments were more frequent in patients than in controls.

Researchers reported that TCR beta cDNA libraries carried unique molecular identifiers. TCRdb processed the PCR reads anew with MiXCR; each CDR3 protein has one entry. The sample lists about half a million distinct CDR3 sequences, roughly 46% occurring once. For these TCRs, the target antigens are not known. Specimen: blood. The receptors come from a girl under 18 with multiple sclerosis.

The CDR3 DNA sequence: TGCAGCCAAAAGGCAGGGGGCTCCTACAATGAGCAGTTCTTC. It specifies CSQKAGGSYNEQFF. The chain has TRBV29-1 and TRBJ2-1, with 7 bases lining up with TRBD1. V shed 8 bases and J 0 bases; nucleotides not matched to a gene: 7. The germline CDR1 and CDR2 sequences are SQVTM and ANQGSEA. The CDR3 is made up of 14 amino acids.

This clonotype was seen a few times. The chain has TRBV25-1 and TRBJ2-5, with 7 nucleotides matching TRBD1. The CDR3 runs 13 residues. Germline trimming cut 7 bases from V and 11 bases from J; bases unmatched to any gene: 13. CDR1 and CDR2 (germline): MGHDK, SYGVNS. CDR3 DNA: TGTGCCAGCACGTTTGAGGGGGCGGGTGAGCAGTACTTC. Its protein product is CASTFEGAGEQYF.

The chain couples TRBV7-9 to TRBJ2-7; perhaps TRBD2 as D (5 bases). The CDR3 runs 17 residues. Trimming stripped 5 bases from V and 4 bases from J, with 24 bases between. Germline CDR1 is SEHNR and CDR2 is FQNEAQ (reference sequence). The CDR3 sequence is CASSGGGLYLGIYEQYF. The CDR3 coding sequence is TGTGCCAGCAGCGGCGGCGGGCTATACCTTGGGATATACGAGCAGTACTTC.

This clonotype came up once. The V and J genes are TRBV5-1 and TRBJ2-3; D may match TRBD1 or TRBD2 (5 bases each). The CDR3 loop spans 14 amino acids. Germline-derived CDR1 and CDR2 are SGHRS and YFSETQ. V lost 0 bases and J 5 bases, leaving 10 bases between the germline ends. DNA of the CDR3: TGCGCCAGCAGCTTGGGGGAGAGGGGAGATACGCAGTATTTT. This gives the protein CASSLGERGDTQYF.

This chain connects TRBV2 to TRBJ2-7, with TRBD2 as a possible D gene (6 bases). Germline CDR1 and CDR2: SNHLY and FYNNEI. There are 15 residues in the CDR3. V was shortened by 7 bases and J by 0 bases, with 16 bases between the two germline ends. The CDR3 DNA reads as TGTGCCAGCACCGAGAGTAGCGGAAGCTCCTACGAGCAGTACTTC. The encoded protein is CASTESSGSSYEQYF.

J is TRBJ1-1 and V is TRBV28; no firm D call. The CDR3 runs 13 residues. Germline V gene lookup returns CDR1 MDHEN and CDR2 SYDVKM. The germline V and J ends were trimmed by 3 bases and 6 bases, with 11 bases remaining between them. The CDR3 bases are TGTGCCAGCAGTTTTGTTTGGTGGTCTGAAGCTTTCTTT. It codes for CASSFVWWSEAFF.

This clonotype was observed a handful of times. The chain has TRBV12-3 or TRBV12-4 and TRBJ1-4; possibly TRBD1 for D (6 bases). V lost 3 bases and J 7 bases, leaving 9 bases between the germline ends. The CDR3 runs 13 residues. The CDR3 nucleotides are TGTGCCAGCAGTTTGGGGGGGCGTGAAAAACTGTTTTTT. Translation gives CASSLGGREKLFF.

The rearrangement links TRBV4-1 to TRBJ1-3; D remains ambiguous. The CDR3 is 13 amino acids. V gave up 0 bases and J gave up 3 bases, with 3 bases separating them. CDR1 and CDR2 (germline): MGHRA, YSYEKL. The CDR3 region is CASSQESGNTIYF. The CDR3 DNA is TGCGCCAGCAGCCAAGAGAGTGGAAACACCATATATTTT.

The chain employs TRBV7-2 and TRBJ1-1; D is ambiguous. V was pared by 2 bases and J by 5 bases, with 6 bases between. Germline loops: CDR1 SGHTA, CDR2 FQGNSA. The CDR3 has 12 amino acids. CDR3 protein: CASSLMGTEAFF. The CDR3 nucleotides read TGTGCCAGCAGCTTAATGGGGACTGAAGCTTTCTTT.

This clonotype was seen a handful of times. As DNA, the CDR3 is TGTGCCAGCAGCCCCCCGGTGTCTGATACGCAGTATTTT. This sequence encodes CASSPPVSDTQYF. The chain links TRBV7-2 to TRBJ2-3; D unclear. Trimming removed 5 bases from V and 6 bases from J, with 12 bases in between. The CDR3 covers 13 residues. CDR1 and CDR2 (germline): SGHTA, FQGNSA.

This clonotype was seen a handful of times. This chain links TRBV25-1 with TRBJ2-7, with D perhaps matching TRBD1 (5 bases). The CDR3 runs to 12 residues. V lost 5 bases and J 4 bases, leaving 9 bases between the germline ends. From germline, CDR1 is MGHDK and CDR2 SYGVNS. CDR3: CASSSRQYEQYF. CDR3 nucleotides: TGTGCCAGCAGTAGCAGACAGTACGAGCAGTACTTC.

Concerning this clonotype itself: Germline is not matched at one junction end, which may reflect a read error. The chain joins TRBV12-3 or TRBV12-4 to TRBJ2-5; a weak D match, TRBD2 (6 bases). The CDR3 runs to 15 residues. The CDR3 protein is CAGSLVVGGGETQYF. CDR3 DNA sequence: TGTGCCGGCAGCCTGGTAGTGGGAGGCGGAGAGACCCAGTACTTC.

V and J are TRBV12-3 or TRBV12-4 and TRBJ2-5; unclear D gene. The V and J ends lost 4 bases and 11 bases respectively, with 20 bases between them. CDR3 length: 14 amino acids. The CDR3 region is CASSYVGYYNEQYF. Written as DNA, the CDR3 is TGTGCCAGCAGTTACGTCGGCTATTACAATGAGCAGTACTTC.

The rearrangement uses TRBV4-1 and TRBJ2-5; D is undetermined. CDR1 is MGHRA and CDR2 is YSYEKL in the germline V gene. V was clipped by 1 base and J by 0 bases, with 9 bases between them. The CDR3 runs 15 residues. For the CDR3, the DNA is TGCGCCAGCAGCCAAGCCCACGGGTACCAAGAGACCCAGTACTTC. Amino acid sequence: CASSQAHGYQETQYF.